This T cell receptor beta chain is from a study of CD8 T cells in ankylosing spondylitis. Whole-study findings and limits: For ankylosing spondylitis blood, a TCR beta motif of roughly 8 highly homologous variants appeared characteristic.

CDR3 size: 16 residues. Germline V gives CDR1 SNHLY, CDR2 FYNNEI. The V and J ends lost 6 bases and 3 bases, in that order; junction bases with no gene match: 7. TCRdb reprocessed the 5' RACE reads via MiXCR and lists one record per CDR3 protein. Of about 220,000 distinct CDR3 sequences in the sample, roughly 24% were seen once. On this clonotype itself: Antigen specificity is unknown.

The chain joins TRBV2 to TRBJ1-6; 8 bases match TRBD1. The source of this sequence is a male donor with ankylosing spondylitis or in good health (not recorded which). The specimen sequenced was blood, either unsorted or a sorted T cell fraction (not recorded which). In DNA form, the CDR3 reads TGTGCCAGCAGGGGGACAGGATCCATCTATAATTCACCCCTCCACTTT. The encoded protein is CASRGTGSIYNSPLHF.